Sequencing of this T cell receptor (beta chain) was carried out in a study of blood T cells in healthy people across ages (dated by TCRdb to between 2014 and 2017). Some background on the complete study: In model experiments, template switching captured about one uniquely barcoded TCR beta cDNA molecule for every two T cells. The study measured age-related changes in TCR beta repertoire diversity using deep sequencing normalized with unique cDNA molecular identifiers. The donors were split into four age groups: young (average about 15 years), middle-aged (roughly 39), aged (about 56) and long-lived (under 90). For two donors (one aged 18 to 30 and one aged 80 or older), the study analyzed two additional independent replicas of 1 million unique cDNA reads from the same blood draw.

A word on this clonotype: Its cognate antigen has yet to be identified. No base-level quality is on record; no much larger clone is a single base apart.

The library was produced with 5' RACE. TCRdb shows the sequencer as Illumina HiSeq 2500. A second PCR of roughly 7 to 12 cycles was performed with a sample-barcoded 5' primer and a J-beta primer mix. A template-switch 5' adaptor carrying 12 random nucleotides introduced a unique molecular identifier onto each TCR beta cDNA molecule. Each sample yielded at least 2.5 million CDR3-containing paired-end reads. First-strand cDNA synthesis was performed from all RNA using the Mint cDNA synthesis kit, with priming by a TRBC-specific oligonucleotide. Following uracil-DNA glycosylase treatment, all cDNA underwent a first 18-cycle PCR with the universal primers M1SS and BC2_uni_R. Turning to the authors' computational methods: Each sample was normalized by randomly selecting 1 million high-quality reads, each carrying a distinct molecular identifier. Reads with shared molecular identifiers were discarded instead of being binned into consensus sequences. CDR3 identification, clonotype clustering and error correction used MiTCR with a Q25 quality threshold and the strictest error-elimination algorithm. A nonparametric unseen species model with Euler transformation was used to estimate a lower bound on total TCR beta diversity. The public reads were run again by TCRdb, first through fastp at Q25 and then through MiXCR, and only productive beta chains were kept. When rows share a CDR3 protein, they turn into one entry using the most common DNA and genes. TCRdb, not the original authors, processed these V and J calls. Present in this sample are 450,000 to 600,000 distinct CDR3 sequences, about 25% of which were seen just once. The ten largest clonotypes hold approximately 3.7% of the sample.

Sequences SGHAT (CDR1) and FQNNGV (CDR2) are obtained from the germline V gene. Including cysteine and phenylalanine, the CDR3 has 17 amino acids. Solely the CDR3 DNA is kept, with 51 bases framed from the first base. Trimmed from V: 6 bases; trimmed from J: 3 bases; junction bases lacking a gene match: 11. The donors were roughly 39 Caucasian individuals from Russia, aged roughly 6 to 100 years, who were systemically healthy. Approximately 9.3 milliliters of peripheral blood were collected from each donor into EDTA-treated Vacutainer tubes. Ficoll-Paque density-gradient centrifugation was used to isolate PBMCs, with at least 6 million per sample. Total RNA was extracted from PBMCs with Trizol reagent, with at least 5 micrograms obtained per sample. For every donor, flow cytometry on a PBMC aliquot measured the percentage of naive CD45RAhigh/CD27high T cells. Broad study findings and their caveats: Estimates of total diversity based on one million sequenced T cells were considered lower bounds and underestimates. As age increased, observed TCR beta diversity per million T cells dropped in a roughly linear way, and a significant reduction was already evident by age 40. Compared with the aged group, the long-lived group had more naive CD4+ T cells, fewer expanded clones and increased TCR diversity, a pattern suggesting age selection. Observed TCR beta diversity correlated strongly with the percentage of naive T cells measured by flow cytometry. Because profiling used bulk unsorted PBMCs, naive and antigen-experienced compartments could not be compared conclusively. The CMV infection status of donors was not known, potentially confounding age-related changes in expanded clonotypes.

The same sample was also used in a study of T cells of mothers and their children. Drawing on the second study: Donors were nine systemically healthy Caucasian individuals: three mothers and their six children. cDNA synthesis consumed the entire amount of extracted RNA, loaded at 1.5 ug RNA in each 15 ul reaction. Sample barcodes and 2-4 random nucleotides were added via the M1S primer in the second PCR. More than 9 million TCR beta CDR3 reads were obtained from each mother, and 2.5 million to 3 million reads were obtained from each child. In both related and unrelated pairs, thymic selection shapes the output of TCR recombination in a similar way, with inherited differences having only a minor effect. Normalized repertoire overlap was always slightly but never significantly higher in related than unrelated mother-child pairs. No persistent microchimeric T cell clones were detected, at a sensitivity of around 100 clones per million clonotypes. In the study, deep NGS was used to compare the TCR beta repertoires of mothers and children, and features distinguishing related mother-child pairs from unrelated individuals were sought. The mean age was roughly 40 +/- 4 years for the mothers and approximately 11 +/- 4 years for the children. After adapters were ligated using NEBNext reagents, the libraries underwent 100+100 nt paired-end sequencing on an Illumina HiSeq 2000. To prevent cross-contamination, the mother and child libraries were prepared one month apart and sequenced in separate runs. Each donor had between roughly 450,000 and 2,100,000 distinct TCR beta clonotypes identified. Naive TCR beta clonotypes were estimated from low-frequency clonotypes matched to each donor's FACS-determined naive share, without sorting.

The receptor comes from a boy between 2 and 10 years old in good health. Sequenced: blood. Recombination linked TRBV11-2 to TRBJ2-6; 7 central bases correspond to TRBD2. In nucleotide form, the sequence is TGTGCCAGCAGGATTCTTGTTGGGGGGGATGGGGCCAACGTCCTGACTTTC. Its protein product is CASRILVGGDGANVLTF. Beyond the CDR3, the reference TRBV11-2 and TRBJ2-6 genes provide the residues; the full variable domain reads: EAGVAQSPRYKIIEKRQSVAFWCNPISGHATLYWYQQILGQGPKLLIQFQNNGVVDDSQLPKDRFSAERLKGVDSTLKIQPAKLEDSAVYLCASRILVGGDGANVLTFGAGSRLTVL.